Listed below are T cell receptor beta chains from one sample, sequenced in a study of metastatic and nonmetastatic thyroid tumors. MiXCR was used by TCRdb to re-call the PCR reads. Of more than 65,000 clones in the sample, approximately 15% are singletons; the top ten hold about 6.5%. The material sequenced was blood. These receptor sequences come from a male donor with papillary thyroid cancer or a benign thyroid nodule (not recorded which). Some clones in this sample may be carry-over from other donors' samples. Each CDR3 is given with its conserved first and last residue. A D gene is named only where the DNA matches it firmly.

CDR3 protein,J gene,V gene,D gene
CASSVGGGSGTDTQYF,TRBJ2-3,TRBV9,NA
CASSLDVSASGTGEQYF,TRBJ2-7,TRBV9,TRBD2
CASLKSGKETDTQYF,TRBJ2-3,TRBV27,TRBD2
CAWSGGNTGELFF,TRBJ2-2,TRBV30,NA
CASSLALSSVVYEQYF,TRBJ2-7,TRBV12-3/TRBV12-4,NA
CSAWTGGGEQFF,TRBJ2-1,TRBV20-1,TRBD1
CASSQTGGTYEQYF,TRBJ2-7,TRBV4-1,NA
CASRPEDFGEENEQFF,TRBJ2-1,TRBV5-1,NA
CSVGSGEVESGYTF,TRBJ1-2,TRBV29-1,NA
CASKYRMNTEAFF,TRBJ1-1,TRBV28,NA
CASSLGAAAGQYF,TRBJ2-3,TRBV7-8,NA
CASSLGDSGKNIQYF,TRBJ2-4,TRBV7-7,NA
CASSDGLGVYEQYF,TRBJ2-7,TRBV6-1,TRBD2
CASSKAGSGTDTQYF,TRBJ2-3,TRBV7-6,NA
CASSFRTGVTYEQYF,TRBJ2-7,TRBV12-3/TRBV12-4,NA
CASSHQESYEQYF,TRBJ2-7,TRBV14,NA
CSFRGTSGYEQYF,TRBJ2-7,TRBV20-1,TRBD2
CSARGTGWGSPLHF,TRBJ1-6,TRBV20-1,NA
CASTTGGGQFF,TRBJ2-1,TRBV12-3/TRBV12-4,TRBD1
CASTFRDVDTQYF,TRBJ2-3,TRBV7-2,NA
CAWSVPLGQGAEEQFF,TRBJ2-1,TRBV30,TRBD1
CASSGMGQGKAVDGYTF,TRBJ1-2,TRBV6-1,TRBD1
CASSKGGVEAGNTIYF,TRBJ1-3,TRBV6-2/TRBV6-3,NA
CATASVDNGNEQYF,TRBJ2-7,TRBV12-3/TRBV12-4,NA
CASRKEIAGGSGEQFF,TRBJ2-1,TRBV4-1,TRBD2
CSASVGASGSVNEQFF,TRBJ2-1,TRBV20-1,TRBD2
CASSGPGGGSNQPQHF,TRBJ1-5,TRBV28,NA
CASSVEARANYGYTF,TRBJ1-2,TRBV9,NA
CASSPRQGANTEAFF,TRBJ1-1,TRBV4-2,TRBD1
CASSRGGLAGAKRRAGELFF,TRBJ2-2,TRBV7-4,TRBD2
CASSSVAGDPRGEQFF,TRBJ2-1,TRBV13,TRBD2
CASSEHGSTEAFF,TRBJ1-1,TRBV6-1,NA
CVSSEVGRLRSYEQYF,TRBJ2-7,TRBV6-1,NA
CASSLIRTGELFF,TRBJ2-2,TRBV7-3,NA
CASSLLAGVSPDTQYF,TRBJ2-3,TRBV11-1,TRBD2
CASILTGMNSPLHF,TRBJ1-6,TRBV6-1,TRBD1
CASSPLLEQFF,TRBJ2-1,TRBV6-1,NA
CATSSEEGQVWTDTQYF,TRBJ2-3,TRBV15,TRBD1
CASSFEGTEQFF,TRBJ2-1,TRBV12-3/TRBV12-4,NA
CASSQTGHEQYF,TRBJ2-7,TRBV12-3/TRBV12-4,NA
CPSSFRKPGTGETQYF,TRBJ2-5,TRBV28,NA
CASSPTGGGANVLTF,TRBJ2-6,TRBV18,TRBD1
CASSEVEGAGGGLEQFF,TRBJ2-1,TRBV6-1,NA
CANKSNREHYEQYF,TRBJ2-7,TRBV7-2,NA
CSARTSSGLSYNEQFF,TRBJ2-1,TRBV20-1,NA
CSAGNSGLSSYEQYF,TRBJ2-7,TRBV20-1,TRBD2
CASSSGLAGGEEQFF,TRBJ2-1,TRBV7-9,TRBD2
CSARRLLVYNEQFF,TRBJ2-1,TRBV20-1,NA
CASSYSRDNQPQHF,TRBJ1-5,TRBV6-6,NA
CAWSQGMRGSPLHF,TRBJ1-6,TRBV30,NA
CSITGERYGYTF,TRBJ1-2,TRBV29-1,NA
CASGRGPDTQYF,TRBJ2-3,TRBV28,NA
CASRGQGEAYDQYF,TRBJ2-7,TRBV6-1,TRBD1